One and the same sample provided the 4 T cell receptor beta chains below, sequenced in a study of PD-1 blockade in mismatch repair-deficient tumors. Some clones are missing from TCRdb's copy, which holds only in-frame ones; the method was immunoSEQ multiplex PCR. The sample contains 16,000 or so clones, under 90% of which appear only once. The time point denotes: approximately nine-day in vitro stimulation with candidate neoantigen peptide 5. These TCRs' antigens remain unknown. The sequenced sample was cells cultured in vitro, obtained from a patient treated with pembrolizumab. The receptors derive from an adult with mismatch repair-deficient cancer.

The V and J genes are TRBV30 and TRBJ2-2; no reliable D call. The CDR3 length is 15 residues. V was clipped by 6 bases and J by 2 bases, with 16 bases between them. Germline V gene sequence: CDR1 GTSNPN, CDR2 SVGIG (reference sequence). The CDR3 sequence: CACPTWFGNTGELFF. CDR3 DNA: TGTGCCTGCCCGACCTGGTTTGGAAACACCGGGGAGCTGTTTTTT.

The chain uses TRBV7-9 and TRBJ2-3; the match to TRBD1 covers 7 bases. Germline V lookup: CDR1 SEHNR, CDR2 FQNEAQ (reference sequence). J was trimmed by 0 bases and V by 4 bases; bases with no gene match: 7. CDR3 size: 16 residues. In DNA form, the CDR3 reads TGTGCCAGCAGCTCATTGTGGACAGGCAGCACAGATACGCAGTATTTT. Encoded protein: CASSSLWTGSTDTQYF.

V usage is TRBV5-4 and J usage is TRBJ1-6; D is uncertain. In germline, CDR1 is SGHNT, CDR2 YYREEE (reference sequence). Trimming left V 4 bases short and J 6 bases short, with 11 bases between. The CDR3 length is 14 residues. CDR3 protein: CASSLPVGNSPLHF. In nucleotides, the CDR3 is TGTGCCAGCAGCCTGCCCGTGGGTAATTCACCCCTCCACTTT. Complete variable domain (other parts from reference TRBV5-4 and TRBJ1-6): ETGVTQSPTHLIKTRGQQVTLRCSSQSGHNTVSWYQQALGQGPQFIFQYYREEENGRGNFPPRFSGLQFPNYSSELNVNALELDDSALYLCASSLPVGNSPLHFGNGTRLTVT.

This clone has a single count. The gene calls are TRBV5-6 and TRBJ2-1; TRBD2 matches 14 bases. CDR3 length equals 15 residues. Germline V CDR1 and CDR2: SGHDT, YYEEEE. Losses at the gene ends were 4 bases for V and 6 bases for J; bases not matched to a gene: 3. The CDR3 reads CASSLGLAGANEQFF. Written as DNA, the CDR3 is TGTGCCAGCAGCCTGGGACTAGCGGGAGCCAATGAGCAGTTCTTC.